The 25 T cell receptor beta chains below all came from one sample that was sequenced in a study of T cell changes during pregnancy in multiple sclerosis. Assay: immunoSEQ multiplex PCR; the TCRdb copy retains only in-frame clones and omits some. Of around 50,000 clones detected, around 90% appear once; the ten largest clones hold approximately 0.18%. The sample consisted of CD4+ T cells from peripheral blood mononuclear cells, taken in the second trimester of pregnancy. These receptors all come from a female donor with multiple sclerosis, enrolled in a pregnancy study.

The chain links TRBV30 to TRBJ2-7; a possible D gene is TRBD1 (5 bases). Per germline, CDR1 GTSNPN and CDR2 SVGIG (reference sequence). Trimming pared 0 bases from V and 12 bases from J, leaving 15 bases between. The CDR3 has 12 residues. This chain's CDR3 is CAWSVGDSNRYF. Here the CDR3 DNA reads TGTGCCTGGAGTGTTGGTGACAGCAACCGGTACTTC.

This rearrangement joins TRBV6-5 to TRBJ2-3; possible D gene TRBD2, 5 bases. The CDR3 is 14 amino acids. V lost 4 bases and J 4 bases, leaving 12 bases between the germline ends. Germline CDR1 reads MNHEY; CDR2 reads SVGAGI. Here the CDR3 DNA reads TGTGCCAGCAGTTCCTTCCTAGCCCCAGATACGCAGTATTTT. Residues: CASSSFLAPDTQYF.

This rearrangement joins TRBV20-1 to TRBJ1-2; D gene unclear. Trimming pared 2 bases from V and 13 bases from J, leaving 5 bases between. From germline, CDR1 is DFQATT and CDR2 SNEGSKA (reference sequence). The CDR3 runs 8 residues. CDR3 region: CSARTGTF. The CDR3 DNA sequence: TGCAGTGCTAGAACGGGCACCTTC.

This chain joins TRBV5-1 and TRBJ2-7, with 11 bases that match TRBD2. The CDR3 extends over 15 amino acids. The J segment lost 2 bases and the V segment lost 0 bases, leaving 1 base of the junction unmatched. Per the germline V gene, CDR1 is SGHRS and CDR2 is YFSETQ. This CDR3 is CASSLGLAGTYEQYF. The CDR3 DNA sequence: TGCGCCAGCAGCTTGGGACTAGCGGGGACCTACGAGCAGTACTTC.

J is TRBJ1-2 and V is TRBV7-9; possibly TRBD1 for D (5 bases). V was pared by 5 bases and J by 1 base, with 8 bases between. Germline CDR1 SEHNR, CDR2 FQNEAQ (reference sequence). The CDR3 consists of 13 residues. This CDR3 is CASSVDSNYGYTF. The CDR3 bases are TGTGCCAGCAGCGTCGACAGTAACTATGGCTACACCTTC.

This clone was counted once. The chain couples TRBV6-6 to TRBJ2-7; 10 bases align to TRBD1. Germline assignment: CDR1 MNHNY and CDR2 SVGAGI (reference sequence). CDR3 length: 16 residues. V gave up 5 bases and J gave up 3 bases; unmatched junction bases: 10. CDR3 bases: TGTGCCAGCAGTCACCCGGGACAGGGGATTGGCTACGAGCAGTACTTC. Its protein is CASSHPGQGIGYEQYF.

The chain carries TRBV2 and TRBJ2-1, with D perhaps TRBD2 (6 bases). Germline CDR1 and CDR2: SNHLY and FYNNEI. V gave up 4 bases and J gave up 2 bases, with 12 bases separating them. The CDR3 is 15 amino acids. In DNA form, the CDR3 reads TGTGCCAGCAGTGTGGGCGGGGAGGCCTACAATGAGCAGTTCTTC. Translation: CASSVGGEAYNEQFF.

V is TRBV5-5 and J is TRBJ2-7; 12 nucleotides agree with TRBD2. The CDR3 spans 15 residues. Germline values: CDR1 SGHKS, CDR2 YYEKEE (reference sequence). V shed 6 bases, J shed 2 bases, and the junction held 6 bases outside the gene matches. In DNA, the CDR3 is TGTGCCAGCAACCCAGGACTAGCGGGAACCTACGAGCAGTACTTC. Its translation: CASNPGLAGTYEQYF.

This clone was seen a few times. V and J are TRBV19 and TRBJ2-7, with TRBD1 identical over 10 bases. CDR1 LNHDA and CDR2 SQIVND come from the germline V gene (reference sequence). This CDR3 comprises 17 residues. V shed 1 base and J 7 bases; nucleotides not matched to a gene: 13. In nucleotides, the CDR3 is TGTGCCAGTAGTATAGGTTCTGGGACAGGGGTAGTCGCGGAGCAGTACTTC. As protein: CASSIGSGTGVVAEQYF.

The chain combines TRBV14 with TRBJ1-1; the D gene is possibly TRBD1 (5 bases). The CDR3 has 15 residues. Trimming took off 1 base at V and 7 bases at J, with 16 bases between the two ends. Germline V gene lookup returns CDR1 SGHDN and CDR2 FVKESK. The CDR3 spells CASSQGGVMMGEAFF. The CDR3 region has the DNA TGTGCCAGCAGCCAAGGGGGGGTCATGATGGGTGAAGCTTTCTTT.

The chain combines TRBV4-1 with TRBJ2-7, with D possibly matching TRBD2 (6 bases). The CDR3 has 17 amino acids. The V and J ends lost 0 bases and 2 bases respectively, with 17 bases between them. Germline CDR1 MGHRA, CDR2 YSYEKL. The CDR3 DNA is TGCGCCAGCAGCCAAGAGGGACTGGCGGGCGAACCCTACGAGCAGTACTTC. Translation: CASSQEGLAGEPYEQYF.

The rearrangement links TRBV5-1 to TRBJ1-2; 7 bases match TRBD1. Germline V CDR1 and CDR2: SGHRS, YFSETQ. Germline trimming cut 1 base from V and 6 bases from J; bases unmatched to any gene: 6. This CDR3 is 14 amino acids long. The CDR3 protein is CASSLQGGAHGYTF. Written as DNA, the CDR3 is TGCGCCAGCAGCTTGCAAGGGGGCGCCCATGGCTACACCTTC.

The CDR3 DNA reads TGCAGTGCTAGAGATCGGGACGAGCAGTACTTC. This sequence encodes CSARDRDEQYF. The chain links TRBV20-1 to TRBJ2-7, with D uncertain. The V end lost 0 bases, the J end lost 5 bases, and 5 bases lay between the germline ends. CDR1 DFQATT and CDR2 SNEGSKA come from the germline V gene (reference sequence). This CDR3 contains 11 residues.

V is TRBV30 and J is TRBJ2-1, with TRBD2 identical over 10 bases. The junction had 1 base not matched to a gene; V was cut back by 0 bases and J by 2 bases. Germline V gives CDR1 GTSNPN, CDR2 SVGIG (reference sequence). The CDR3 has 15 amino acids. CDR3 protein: CAWSVSGGPYNEQFF. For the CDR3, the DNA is TGTGCCTGGAGTGTTAGCGGGGGGCCCTACAATGAGCAGTTCTTC.

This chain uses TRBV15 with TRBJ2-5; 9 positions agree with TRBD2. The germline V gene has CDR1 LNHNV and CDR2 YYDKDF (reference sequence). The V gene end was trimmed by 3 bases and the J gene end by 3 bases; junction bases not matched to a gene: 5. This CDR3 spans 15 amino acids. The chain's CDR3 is CATSSSAGGEETQYF. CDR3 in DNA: TGTGCCACCAGCAGTTCCGCGGGAGGGGAAGAGACCCAGTACTTC.

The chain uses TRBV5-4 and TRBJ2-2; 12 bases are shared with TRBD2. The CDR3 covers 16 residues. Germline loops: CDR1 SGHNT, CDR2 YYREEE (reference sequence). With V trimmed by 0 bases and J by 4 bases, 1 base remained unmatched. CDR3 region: CASSLGLAGVTGELFF. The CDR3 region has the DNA TGTGCCAGCAGCTTGGGACTAGCGGGGGTCACCGGGGAGCTGTTTTTT. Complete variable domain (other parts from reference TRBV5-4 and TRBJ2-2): ETGVTQSPTHLIKTRGQQVTLRCSSQSGHNTVSWYQQALGQGPQFIFQYYREEENGRGNFPPRFSGLQFPNYSSELNVNALELDDSALYLCASSLGLAGVTGELFFGEGSRLTVL.

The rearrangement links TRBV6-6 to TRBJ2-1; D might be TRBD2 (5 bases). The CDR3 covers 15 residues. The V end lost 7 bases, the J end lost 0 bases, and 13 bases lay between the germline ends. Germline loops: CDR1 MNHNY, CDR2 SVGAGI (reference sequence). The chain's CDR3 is CASIPGGSSYNEQFF. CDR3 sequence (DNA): TGTGCCAGCATCCCGGGTGGGAGCTCCTACAATGAGCAGTTCTTC.

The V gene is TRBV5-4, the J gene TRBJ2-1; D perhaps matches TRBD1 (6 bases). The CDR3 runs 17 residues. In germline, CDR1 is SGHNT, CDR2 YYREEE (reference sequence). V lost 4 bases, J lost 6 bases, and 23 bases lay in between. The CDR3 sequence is CASSKQGTQLNRNEQFF. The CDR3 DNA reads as TGTGCCAGCAGCAAGCAGGGGACACAGCTTAACCGCAATGAGCAGTTCTTC.

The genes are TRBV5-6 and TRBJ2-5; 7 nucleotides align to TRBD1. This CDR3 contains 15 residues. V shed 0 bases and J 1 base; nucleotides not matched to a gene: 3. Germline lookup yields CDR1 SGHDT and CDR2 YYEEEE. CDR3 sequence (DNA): TGTGCCAGCAGCTTGGGAGGGACAGCCCAAGAGACCCAGTACTTC. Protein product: CASSLGGTAQETQYF.

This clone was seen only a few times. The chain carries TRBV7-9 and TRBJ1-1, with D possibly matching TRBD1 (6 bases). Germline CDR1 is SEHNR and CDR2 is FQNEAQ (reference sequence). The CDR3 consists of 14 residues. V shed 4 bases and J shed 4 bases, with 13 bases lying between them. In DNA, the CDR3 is TGTGCCAGCAGCTCTCCCGGCAGGGGCACTGAAGCTTTCTTT. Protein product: CASSSPGRGTEAFF. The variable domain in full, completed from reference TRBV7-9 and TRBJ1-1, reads DTGVSQNPRHKITKRGQNVTFRCDPISEHNRLYWYRQTLGQGPEFLTYFQNEAQLEKSRLLSDRFSAERPKGSFSTLEIQRTEQGDSAMYLCASSSPGRGTEAFFGQGTRLTVV.

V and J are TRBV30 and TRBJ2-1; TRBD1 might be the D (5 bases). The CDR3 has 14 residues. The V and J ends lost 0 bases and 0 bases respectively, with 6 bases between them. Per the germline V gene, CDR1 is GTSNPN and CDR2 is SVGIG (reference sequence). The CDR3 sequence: CAWSVQVSYNEQFF. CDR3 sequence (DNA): TGTGCCTGGAGTGTACAGGTCTCCTACAATGAGCAGTTCTTC.

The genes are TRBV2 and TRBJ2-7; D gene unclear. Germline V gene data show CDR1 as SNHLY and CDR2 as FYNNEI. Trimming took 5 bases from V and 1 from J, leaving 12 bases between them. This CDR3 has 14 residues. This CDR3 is CASSKSILSYEQYF. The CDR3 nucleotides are TGTGCCAGCAGTAAATCTATCCTTTCCTACGAGCAGTACTTC.

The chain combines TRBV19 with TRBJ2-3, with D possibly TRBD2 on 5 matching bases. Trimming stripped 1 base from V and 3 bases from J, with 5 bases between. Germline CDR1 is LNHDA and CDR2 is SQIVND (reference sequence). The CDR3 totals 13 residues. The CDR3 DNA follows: TGTGCCAGTAGTATAGCGGGGACAGATACGCAGTATTTT. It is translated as CASSIAGTDTQYF.

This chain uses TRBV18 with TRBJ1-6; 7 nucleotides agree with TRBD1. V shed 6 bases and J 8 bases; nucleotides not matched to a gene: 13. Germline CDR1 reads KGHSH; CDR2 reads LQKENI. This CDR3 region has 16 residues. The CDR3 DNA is TGTGCCAGCTCCACCTCTCCGGACAGGTTTGATTCACCCCTCCACTTT. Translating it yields CASSTSPDRFDSPLHF. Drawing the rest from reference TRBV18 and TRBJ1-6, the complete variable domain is NAGVMQNPRHLVRRRGQEARLRCSPMKGHSHVYWYRQLPEEGLKFMVYLQKENIIDESGMPKERFSAEFPKEGPSILRIQQVVRGDSAAYFCASSTSPDRFDSPLHFGNGTRLTVT.

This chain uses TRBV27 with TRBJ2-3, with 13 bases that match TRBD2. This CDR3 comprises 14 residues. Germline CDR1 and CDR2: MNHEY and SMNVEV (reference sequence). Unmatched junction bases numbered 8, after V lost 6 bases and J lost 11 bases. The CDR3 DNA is TGTGCCAGCAGCCGGACTAGCGGGAGCCAAGGGCAGTATTTT. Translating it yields CASSRTSGSQGQYF.